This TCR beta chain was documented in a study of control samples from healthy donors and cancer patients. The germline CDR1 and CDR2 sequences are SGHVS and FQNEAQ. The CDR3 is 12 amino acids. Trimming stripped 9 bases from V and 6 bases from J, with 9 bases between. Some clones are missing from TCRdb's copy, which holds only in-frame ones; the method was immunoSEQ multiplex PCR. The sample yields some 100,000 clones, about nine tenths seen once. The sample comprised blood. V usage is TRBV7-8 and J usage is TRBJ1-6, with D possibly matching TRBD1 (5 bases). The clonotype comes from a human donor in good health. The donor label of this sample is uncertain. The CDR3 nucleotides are TGTGCCAGAAGGGACCGTAATTCACCCCTCCACTTT. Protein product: CARRDRNSPLHF.